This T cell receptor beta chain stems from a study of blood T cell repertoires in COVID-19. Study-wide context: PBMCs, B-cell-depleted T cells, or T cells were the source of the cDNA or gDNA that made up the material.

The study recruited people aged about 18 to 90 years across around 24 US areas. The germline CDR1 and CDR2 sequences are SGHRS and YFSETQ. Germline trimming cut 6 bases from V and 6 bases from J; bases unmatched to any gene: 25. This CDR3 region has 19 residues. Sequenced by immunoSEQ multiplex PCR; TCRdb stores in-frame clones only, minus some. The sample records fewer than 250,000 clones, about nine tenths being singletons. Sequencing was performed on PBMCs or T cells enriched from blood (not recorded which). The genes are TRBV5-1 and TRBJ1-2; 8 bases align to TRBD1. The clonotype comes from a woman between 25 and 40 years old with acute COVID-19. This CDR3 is CASTSDASSGLQGEHGYTF. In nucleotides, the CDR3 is TGCGCCAGCACCTCCGATGCGTCTTCTGGACTACAGGGGGAACATGGCTACACCTTC.